These T cell receptor beta chains were read from a single sample in a study of cytomegalovirus exposure and HLA in healthy donors. Generated by immunoSEQ multiplex PCR, the TCRdb table keeps only in-frame clones and is missing some. Counted here are around 99,000 clones, 60% to 80% occurring once; the ten biggest clones make up 3.4%. Sequencing was carried out using PBMCs. All receptors derive from a man in his forties or fifties in good health and CMV-seronegative. The CDR3 runs from the conserved cysteine through the conserved F or W. The D gene is left open where the match is weak. A row's size may be missing; if present it is once, few, many or a size class.

cdr3_nt cdr3_aa d_call clone_size j_call v_call
TGTGCCAGCAGTCCAGGACTACTCAGCGGGAGTTCTTACAATGAGCAGTTCTTC CASSPGLLSGSSYNEQFF TRBD2 NA TRBJ2-1 TRBV27
TGTGCCAGCTCGGCGGGGACAGGAAATCAGCCCCAGCATTTT CASSAGTGNQPQHF TRBD1 many TRBJ1-5 TRBV7-6
TGTGCCAGCAGTAAAGGGCTAGCCGGGGGGAATGAGCAGTTCTTC CASSKGLAGGNEQFF TRBD2 NA TRBJ2-1 TRBV2
TGTGCCAGCAGCTCTCTAGGGCGGGAGGTAAGGGAGCAGTACTTC CASSSLGREVREQYF TRBD2 NA TRBJ2-7 TRBV27
TGCGCCAGCAGCCAAGATTTAGCAGGGGCCCTAAGGAACATTCAGTACTTC CASSQDLAGALRNIQYF NA NA TRBJ2-4 TRBV4-1
TGTGCCAGCAGCCCCCGACGGGGATCCACTGAAGCTTTCTTT CASSPRRGSTEAFF NA NA TRBJ1-1 TRBV7-6
TGTGCCAGCTCACCACAGGGGACTGAAGCTTTCTTT CASSPQGTEAFF NA NA TRBJ1-1 TRBV18
TGCGCCAGTCTACAGGGGCCGCCCTCCCAAAAGAACACTGAAGCTTTCTTT CASLQGPPSQKNTEAFF TRBD1 NA TRBJ1-1 TRBV10-2
TGTGCCAGCAGTTACAGCAGGGGAAGCAGTTATCAGGCCTACGAGCAGTACTTC CASSYSRGSSYQAYEQYF NA NA TRBJ2-7 TRBV6-7
TGTGCCAGCTCCGGTCCAGGGGAGCTGTTTTTT CASSGPGELFF NA NA TRBJ2-2 TRBV6-1
TGTGCCTGGGCAGCTGGGGACAGTAATCAGCCCCAGCATTTT CAWAAGDSNQPQHF TRBD1 NA TRBJ1-5 TRBV30
TGCGCCAGCAGTGAAGAAGCGGGGTACACCGGGGAGCTGTTTTTT CASSEEAGYTGELFF TRBD2 NA TRBJ2-2 TRBV10-1
TGTGCCAGCGGCCGGGACAGGGATAGTTATGGCTACACCTTC CASGRDRDSYGYTF TRBD1 NA TRBJ1-2 TRBV28
TGTGCCAGCAGCTCTCAAGGACAGGGTGATTTCTTT CASSSQGQGDFF TRBD1 NA TRBJ1-1 TRBV7-9
TGTGCCAGCAGCCGGTCAGGGGGACCCTACACTGAAGCTTTCTTT CASSRSGGPYTEAFF TRBD1 few TRBJ1-1 TRBV28
TGCGCCAGCAGCGCGGGACAGCTTAACACTGAAGCTTTCTTT CASSAGQLNTEAFF TRBD1 NA TRBJ1-1 TRBV5-1
TGTGCCAGTAGAACTCAGGGGGAACAGCCCCAGCATTTT CASRTQGEQPQHF TRBD1 NA TRBJ1-5 TRBV19
TGCGCCAGCAGCTCGCCAGGAACCTACGACAATGAGCAGTTCTTC CASSSPGTYDNEQFF NA NA TRBJ2-1 TRBV5-1
TGCGCCAGCAGCTTGGGGGCGGCAGGGGACGTGAGGGGCTCTGGGGCCAACGTCCTGACTTTC CASSLGAAGDVRGSGANVLTF NA NA TRBJ2-6 TRBV5-1
TGTGCCAGCAGTGAAAAAGCGGGAGGGTCCTACGAGCAGTACTTC CASSEKAGGSYEQYF TRBD2 NA TRBJ2-7 TRBV6-1
TGTGCCAGCAGCCTGACAGGGAGAAACAATCAGCCCCAGCATTTT CASSLTGRNNQPQHF TRBD1 few TRBJ1-5 TRBV2
TGTGCCAGCAGCTTAAGTCCTAGCGGGCAAGAGCAGTACTTC CASSLSPSGQEQYF TRBD2 NA TRBJ2-7 TRBV7-2
TGTGCCAGTAGCCAGACAGGTACTAGCAATCAGCCCCAGCATTTT CASSQTGTSNQPQHF NA few TRBJ1-5 TRBV19
TGTGCCAGCAGTTTAAACAACTACAATGAGCAGTTCTTC CASSLNNYNEQFF NA NA TRBJ2-1 TRBV27
TGCGCCAGCAGCTTCGGGGGTTCTGGCACAGATACGCAGTATTTT CASSFGGSGTDTQYF NA NA TRBJ2-3 TRBV5-1
TGTGCCAGCAGGGGGGGGGATCGGAGCAATCAGCCCCAGCATTTT CASRGGDRSNQPQHF NA NA TRBJ1-5 TRBV28
TGTGCCAGCAGTCGAGGACAGCAGTACGAGCAGTACTTC CASSRGQQYEQYF NA NA TRBJ2-7 TRBV7-9
TGTGCCAGCACCGCCCGGGATAAGGGGGACAATGAGCAGTTCTTC CASTARDKGDNEQFF NA NA TRBJ2-1 TRBV2
TGTGCCAGCACTGCGCCGGGGGGGCTGCTCGCTGAAGCTTTCTTT CASTAPGGLLAEAFF NA once TRBJ1-1 TRBV6-5
TGTGCCAGCACCCCGGGACTAGCGGGGGGGTATAGCTCCTACAATGAGCAGTTCTTC CASTPGLAGGYSSYNEQFF TRBD2 NA TRBJ2-1 TRBV2
TGTGCCAGCAGCTTTAGCGGGATGAACACCGGGGAGCTGTTTTTT CASSFSGMNTGELFF TRBD2 NA TRBJ2-2 TRBV11-2
TGCAGCGTTTTATTTTACAATGAGCAGTTCTTC CSVLFYNEQFF NA NA TRBJ2-1 TRBV29-1
TGCGCCAGCAGCCAAGACCGGACAGGTACGAACACTGAAGCTTTCTTT CASSQDRTGTNTEAFF TRBD1 NA TRBJ1-1 TRBV4-1
TGTGCCAGCAGTCAAGAAGGCACCGGGACTGGAGCCTACGAGCAGTACTTC CASSQEGTGTGAYEQYF NA NA TRBJ2-7 TRBV6-1
TGTGCCAGTAGTATAGAATGGGGACAGCCTAGCTACGAGCAGTACTTC CASSIEWGQPSYEQYF TRBD1 once TRBJ2-7 TRBV19
TGTGCCTGGAGTGTCCCCAGAATCGCCGATACGCAGTATTTT CAWSVPRIADTQYF NA once TRBJ2-3 TRBV30
TGTGCCAGCAGTTTATCTAAAGCGGGGCTTAGCAGCTATGGCTACACCTTC CASSLSKAGLSSYGYTF NA NA TRBJ1-2 TRBV27
TGTGCCTGGCGACAGGGCCTACCTCGGGACATTCAGTACTTC CAWRQGLPRDIQYF TRBD1 NA TRBJ2-4 TRBV30
TGTGCCAGCAGCTTAGATTCCGGGAGAGGGAATGAGCAGTTCTTC CASSLDSGRGNEQFF NA NA TRBJ2-1 TRBV11-2
TGTGCCAGCAGCTCAGGACAGGGTGCCTATGGCTACACCTTC CASSSGQGAYGYTF TRBD1 NA TRBJ1-2 TRBV28
TGTGCCAGCAGCTTACTGACGGCGCAGCGGCAGTACTTC CASSLLTAQRQYF NA NA TRBJ2-7 TRBV7-8
TGCAGCGTTGTTCATACTAGCGGGGGTGATACGCAGTATTTT CSVVHTSGGDTQYF TRBD2 NA TRBJ2-3 TRBV29-1
TGTGCCAGCAATAGCGGGGGCACTTTCACTGAAGCTTTCTTT CASNSGGTFTEAFF NA NA TRBJ1-1 TRBV2
TGTGCCAGCAGCCAGTCAGGGGCTGGAAACACCATATATTTT CASSQSGAGNTIYF NA few TRBJ1-3 TRBV28
TGTGCCAGCTCACGGCAGGGTTCTACCTACGAGCAGTACTTC CASSRQGSTYEQYF NA NA TRBJ2-7 TRBV18
TGCGCCAGCAGTGATAGGACAGGGGGTCTCGAGCAGTACTTC CASSDRTGGLEQYF TRBD1 NA TRBJ2-7 TRBV10-1
TGTGCCTGGAGTGTAGGTGGGCCCAATGAGCAGTTCTTC CAWSVGGPNEQFF NA few TRBJ2-1 TRBV30
TGTGCCAGCGCCCCTGCGGGCACAGATACGCAGTATTTT CASAPAGTDTQYF NA NA TRBJ2-3 TRBV7-9
TGTGCCAGCAGCCAAGAGGGCATTACCCGATGTGGCTACACCTTC CASSQEGITRCGYTF NA NA TRBJ1-2 TRBV14